The 17 T cell receptor beta chains listed next were all sequenced from one sample in a study of cytomegalovirus exposure and HLA in healthy donors. Generated by immunoSEQ multiplex PCR, the TCRdb table keeps only in-frame clones and is missing some. The sample shows roughly 130,000 clones, roughly nine tenths of them seen only once. Sequencing was performed on PBMCs. The source of these receptors is a woman aged 18-29 years in good health and CMV-seropositive.

The sample holds one count of this clone. The chain is built from TRBV28 and TRBJ1-5; TRBD1 matches 7 bases. The V and J ends lost 6 bases and 2 bases, in that order; junction bases with no gene match: 16. Germline lookup yields CDR1 MDHEN and CDR2 SYDVKM. The CDR3 length is 18 residues. In DNA form, the CDR3 reads TGTGCCAGCAGCTCGGGACAGCCAGGCCTCCTAGGCAATCAGCCCCAGCATTTT. Protein: CASSSGQPGLLGNQPQHF.

This chain uses TRBV7-8 with TRBJ2-1; 9 positions agree with TRBD2. Germline CDR1 reads SGHVS; CDR2 reads FQNEAQ. This CDR3 region has 16 residues. Trimming cost V 5 bases and J 3 bases; bases outside gene matches: 8. This chain's CDR3 is CASSPLLAGDYNEQFF. DNA for the CDR3: TGTGCCAGCAGCCCTCTATTAGCGGGGGACTACAATGAGCAGTTCTTC.

The chain joins TRBV7-2 to TRBJ2-1, with D maybe TRBD2 (6 bases). This CDR3 contains 17 residues. Trimming removed 5 bases from V and 0 bases from J, with 17 bases in between. Germline V lookup: CDR1 SGHTA, CDR2 FQGNSA. In nucleotides, the CDR3 is TGTGCCAGCAGCCGCGGACTACCGATCGCCTCCTACAATGAGCAGTTCTTC. Its protein is CASSRGLPIASYNEQFF.

The V and J genes are TRBV7-9 and TRBJ1-1; 7 positions match TRBD1. Germline CDR1 is SEHNR and CDR2 is FQNEAQ (reference sequence). This CDR3 has 14 amino acids. J lost 5 bases, V lost 2 bases, and 5 bases had no gene match. CDR3 bases: TGTGCCAGCAGCTTATCGGGACAGTCGACTGAAGCTTTCTTT. This encodes CASSLSGQSTEAFF.

The chain uses TRBV19 and TRBJ1-2; D is perhaps TRBD1 (5 bases). The CDR3 has 16 residues. Germline loops: CDR1 LNHDA, CDR2 SQIVND (reference sequence). V was shortened by 5 bases and J by 5 bases, with 21 bases between the two germline ends. This CDR3 reads CASSPSLGGASYGYTF. DNA for the CDR3: TGTGCCAGTAGTCCCAGCCTCGGTGGGGCTTCTTATGGCTACACCTTC.

The chain couples TRBV7-2 to TRBJ2-5; D perhaps matches TRBD2 (5 bases). This CDR3 region has 15 residues. Germline V gene lookup returns CDR1 SGHTA and CDR2 FQGNSA. V lost 2 bases to trimming and J lost 2 bases, with 12 bases between them. CDR3 amino acids: CASSLMAGPQETQYF. The CDR3 DNA reads TGTGCCAGCAGCTTAATGGCGGGCCCTCAAGAGACCCAGTACTTC.

This clone appeared a single time. This rearrangement joins TRBV5-6 to TRBJ1-2, with 10 positions matching TRBD1. Unmatched junction bases numbered 2, after V lost 4 bases and J lost 2 bases. Looked up from germline, CDR1 is SGHDT and CDR2 is YYEEEE. The CDR3 sequence is 14 residues long. The CDR3 is CASSRGQGNYGYTF. The CDR3 coding sequence is TGTGCCAGCAGCCGGGGACAGGGGAACTATGGCTACACCTTC. Full variable domain (missing parts from reference TRBV5-6 and TRBJ1-2): DAGVTQSPTHLIKTRGQQVTLRCSPKSGHDTVSWYQQALGQGPQFIFQYYEEEERQRGNFPDRFSGHQFPNYSSELNVNALLLGDSALYLCASSRGQGNYGYTFGSGTRLTVV.

The genes are TRBV5-4 and TRBJ2-5, with 8 bases matching TRBD2. V shed 0 bases and J 0 bases; nucleotides not matched to a gene: 1. The CDR3 consists of 15 residues. Germline loops: CDR1 SGHNT, CDR2 YYREEE (reference sequence). CDR3 nucleotides: TGTGCCAGCAGCTTGGAGCGGGGGAACCAAGAGACCCAGTACTTC. Translation gives CASSLERGNQETQYF.

V and J are TRBV27 and TRBJ1-2; a weak D match, TRBD1 (5 bases). Germline loops: CDR1 MNHEY, CDR2 SMNVEV (reference sequence). The CDR3 runs 14 residues. Trimming removed 2 bases from V and 5 bases from J, with 12 bases in between. CDR3 region: CASSLQGSAYGYTF. Here the CDR3 DNA reads TGTGCCAGCAGTTTACAGGGTTCCGCGTATGGCTACACCTTC.

The chain uses TRBV11-2 and TRBJ2-7; TRBD1 matches at 7 bases. V shed 1 base, J shed 6 bases, and the junction held 9 bases outside the gene matches. Germline assignment: CDR1 SGHAT and CDR2 FQNNGV. CDR3 length: 15 residues. CDR3: CASSLVDRSEGEQYF. The CDR3, as DNA: TGTGCCAGCAGCTTAGTGGACAGGAGTGAGGGCGAGCAGTACTTC.

This chain connects TRBV2 to TRBJ1-4; D is unclear. There are 18 residues in the CDR3. The germline V gene encodes CDR1 SNHLY and CDR2 FYNNEI. V lost 5 bases and J lost 3, with 22 bases in between. This chain's CDR3 is CASSSGVKLGLANEKLFF. The CDR3 DNA reads as TGTGCCAGCAGTAGCGGTGTCAAACTAGGGTTGGCTAATGAAAAACTGTTTTTT.

V usage is TRBV4-2 and J usage is TRBJ2-7; D possibly corresponds to TRBD2 (7 bases). The CDR3 has 15 amino acids. V shed 0 bases and J shed 3 bases, with 12 bases lying between them. Germline CDR1 reads LGHNA; CDR2 reads YNFKEQ. CDR3 in amino acids: CASSQDAGAYYEQYF. CDR3 DNA: TGTGCCAGCAGCCAAGATGCGGGGGCGTACTACGAGCAGTACTTC.

This chain joins TRBV6-6 and TRBJ1-3, with 8 bases fitting TRBD1. J gave up 3 bases and V 2 bases, and 6 bases lay outside the gene matches. There are 16 residues in the CDR3. CDR1 and CDR2 from the germline V gene are MNHNY and SVGAGI (reference sequence). The CDR3 nucleotides read TGTGCCAGCAGTTACCCCGACAGGGGACGTGGAAACACCATATATTTT. Protein product: CASSYPDRGRGNTIYF.

This rearrangement joins TRBV5-1 to TRBJ2-5; 7 bases are a match to TRBD1. This CDR3 has 11 residues. The germline V gene has CDR1 SGHRS and CDR2 YFSETQ. After removal of 3 bases from V and 11 bases from J, the junction contained 4 bases not matched to a gene. CDR3 sequence: CASSSTGQQYF. The CDR3 nucleotides are TGCGCCAGCAGCTCCACGGGACAGCAGTACTTC.

The chain links TRBV5-1 to TRBJ2-1; 10 bases align to TRBD2. Germline V gives CDR1 SGHRS, CDR2 YFSETQ. This CDR3 is 17 amino acids long. V lost 4 bases, J lost 1 base, and 8 bases stayed unmatched. The CDR3 is CASSLTPSGGSYNEQFF. The CDR3 nucleotides read TGCGCCAGCAGCCTTACGCCTAGCGGGGGTTCCTACAATGAGCAGTTCTTC.

The chain couples TRBV30 to TRBJ2-3; 10 nucleotides align to TRBD2. Germline V CDR1 and CDR2: GTSNPN, SVGIG (reference sequence). The CDR3 is 14 amino acids. J lost 5 bases, V lost 8 bases, and 10 bases had no gene match. The CDR3 reads CAASLAGRGDTQYF. The DNA of the CDR3 is TGTGCCGCATCACTAGCGGGAAGAGGAGATACGCAGTATTTT.

V gene TRBV6-6 combines with J gene TRBJ1-2; 7 nucleotides line up with TRBD1. Germline CDR1 and CDR2: MNHNY and SVGAGI (reference sequence). V was pared by 6 bases and J by 2 bases, with 3 bases of the junction left unmatched. CDR3 length: 13 residues. The CDR3 region is CASRVQGNYGYTF. The CDR3 coding sequence is TGTGCCAGCAGAGTACAGGGGAACTATGGCTACACCTTC.